This T cell receptor beta chain was documented in a study of OX40 agonist ivuxolimab in advanced cancers. For the study at large: Patient treatment consisted of intravenous ivuxolimab administration every 2 weeks at 0.01 to 10 mg/kg.

Study-wide findings and caveats: Fewer expanded clones were found on average in CD4+ than in CD8+ T cells.

On this clone itself: What it recognizes is unknown.

Trimming left V 0 bases short and J 1 base short, with 9 bases between. This CDR3 spans 15 amino acids. CDR1 MNHEY and CDR2 SVGAGI come from the germline V gene. Profiling relied on immunoSEQ multiplex PCR, and the TCRdb table lists in-frame clones only, not all of them. The sample holds about 41,000 clones, approximately 89% seen once. The sample was CD4+ or CD8+ T cells sorted from blood, taken in a trial of the OX40 agonist ivuxolimab. This sequence originates from an adult with an advanced solid tumor such as melanoma, head and neck, liver or kidney cancer. The chain has TRBV6-5 and TRBJ1-2; D might be TRBD1 (5 bases). For the CDR3, the DNA is TGTGCCAGCAGTTACTCGGGGGTAAGTAACTATGGCTACACCTTC. It encodes CASSYSGVSNYGYTF.